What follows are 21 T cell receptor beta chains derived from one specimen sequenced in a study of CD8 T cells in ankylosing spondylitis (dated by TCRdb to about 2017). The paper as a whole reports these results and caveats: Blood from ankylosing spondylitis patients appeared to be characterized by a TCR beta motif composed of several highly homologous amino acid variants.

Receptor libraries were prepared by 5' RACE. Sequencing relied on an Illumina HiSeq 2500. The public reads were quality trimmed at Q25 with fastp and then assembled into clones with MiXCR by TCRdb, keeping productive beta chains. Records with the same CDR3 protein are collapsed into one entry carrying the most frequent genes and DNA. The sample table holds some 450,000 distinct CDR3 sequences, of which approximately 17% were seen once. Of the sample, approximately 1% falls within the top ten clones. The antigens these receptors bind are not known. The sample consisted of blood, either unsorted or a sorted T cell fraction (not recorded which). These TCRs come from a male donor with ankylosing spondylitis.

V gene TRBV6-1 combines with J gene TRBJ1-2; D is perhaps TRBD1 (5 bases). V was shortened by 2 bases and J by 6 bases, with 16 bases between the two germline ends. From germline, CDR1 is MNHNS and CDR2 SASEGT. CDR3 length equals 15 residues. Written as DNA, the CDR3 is TGTGCCAGCAGTGAAAGAGGGACCCCGGCCCATGGCTACACCTTC. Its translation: CASSERGTPAHGYTF.

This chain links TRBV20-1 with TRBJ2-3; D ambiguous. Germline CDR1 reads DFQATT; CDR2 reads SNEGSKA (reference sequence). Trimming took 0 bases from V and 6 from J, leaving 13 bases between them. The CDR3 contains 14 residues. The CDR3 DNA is TGCAGTGCTAGAGATGCCATGGGGTCGGATACGCAGTATTTT. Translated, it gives CSARDAMGSDTQYF.

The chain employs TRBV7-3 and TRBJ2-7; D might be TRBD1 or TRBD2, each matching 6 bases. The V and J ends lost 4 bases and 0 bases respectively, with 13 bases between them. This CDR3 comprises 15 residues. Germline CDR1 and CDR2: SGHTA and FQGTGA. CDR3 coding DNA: TGTGCCAGCAGCTCGGGGGCAGGGTCCTCCTACGAGCAGTACTTC. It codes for CASSSGAGSSYEQYF.

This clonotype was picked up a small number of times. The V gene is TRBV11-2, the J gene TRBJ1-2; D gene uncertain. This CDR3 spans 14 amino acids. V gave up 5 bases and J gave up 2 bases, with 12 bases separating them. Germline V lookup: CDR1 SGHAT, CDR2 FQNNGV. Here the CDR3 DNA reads TGTGCCAGCAGCCCACTGCTGACCAACTATGGCTACACCTTC. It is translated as CASSPLLTNYGYTF.

This chain's CDR3 is CSVFGYTF. For the CDR3, the DNA is TGCAGTGTCTTTGGCTACACCTTC. The chain combines TRBV20-1 with TRBJ1-2; D is undetermined. Germline values: CDR1 DFQATT, CDR2 SNEGSKA (reference sequence). V lost 7 bases and J 7 bases, leaving 4 bases between the germline ends. This CDR3 has 8 amino acids.

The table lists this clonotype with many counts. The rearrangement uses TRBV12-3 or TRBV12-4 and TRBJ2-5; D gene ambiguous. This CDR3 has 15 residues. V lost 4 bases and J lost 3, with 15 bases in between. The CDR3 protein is CASSSRVHGEETQYF. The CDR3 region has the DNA TGTGCCAGCAGTTCTCGGGTACATGGGGAAGAGACCCAGTACTTC.

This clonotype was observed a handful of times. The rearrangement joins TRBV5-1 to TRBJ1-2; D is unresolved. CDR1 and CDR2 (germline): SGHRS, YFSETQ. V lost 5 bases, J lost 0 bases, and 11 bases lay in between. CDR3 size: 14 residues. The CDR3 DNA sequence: TGCGCCAGCAGTCCGAAGGATACTAACTATGGCTACACCTTC. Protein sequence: CASSPKDTNYGYTF.

The chain's CDR3 is CSARSSHGYTF. CDR3 nucleotide sequence: TGCAGTGCTAGAAGCTCTCATGGCTACACCTTC. The chain employs TRBV20-1 and TRBJ1-2, with unresolved D. The V end was cut by 2 bases, the J end by 6 bases, with 7 bases between. Germline values: CDR1 DFQATT, CDR2 SNEGSKA (reference sequence). This CDR3 has 11 residues.

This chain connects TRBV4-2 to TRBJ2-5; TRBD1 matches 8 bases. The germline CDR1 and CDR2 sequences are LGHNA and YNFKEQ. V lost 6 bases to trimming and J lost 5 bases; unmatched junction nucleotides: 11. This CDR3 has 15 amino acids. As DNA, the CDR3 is TGTGCCAGCAGTCTATCTGCACAGGGGGTGGAGACCCAGTACTTC. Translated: CASSLSAQGVETQYF.

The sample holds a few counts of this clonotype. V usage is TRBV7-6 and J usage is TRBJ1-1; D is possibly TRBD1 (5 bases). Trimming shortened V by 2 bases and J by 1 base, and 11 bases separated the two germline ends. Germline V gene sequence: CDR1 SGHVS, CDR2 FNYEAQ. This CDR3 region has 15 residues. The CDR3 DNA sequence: TGTGCCAGCAGCTTATTAAGGGGAGGGAACACTGAAGCTTTCTTT. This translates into CASSLLRGGNTEAFF.

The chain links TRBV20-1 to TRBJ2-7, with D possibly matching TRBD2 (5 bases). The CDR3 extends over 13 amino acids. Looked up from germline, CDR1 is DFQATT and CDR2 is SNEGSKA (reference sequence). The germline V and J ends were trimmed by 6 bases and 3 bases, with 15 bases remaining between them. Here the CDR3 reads CSARHLRGYEQYF. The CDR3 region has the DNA TGCAGTGCAAGACACCTACGGGGCTACGAGCAGTACTTC.

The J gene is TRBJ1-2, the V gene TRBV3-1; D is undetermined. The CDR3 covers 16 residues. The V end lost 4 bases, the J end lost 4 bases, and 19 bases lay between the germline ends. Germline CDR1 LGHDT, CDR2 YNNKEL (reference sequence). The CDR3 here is CASSPTGRMTSYGYTF. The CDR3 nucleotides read TGTGCCAGCAGCCCGACCGGGAGAATGACGTCCTATGGCTACACCTTC.

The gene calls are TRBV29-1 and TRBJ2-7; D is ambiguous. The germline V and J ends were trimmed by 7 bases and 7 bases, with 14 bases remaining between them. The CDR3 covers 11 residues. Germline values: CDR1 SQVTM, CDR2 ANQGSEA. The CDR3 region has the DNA TGCAGCGCCCAGCGTGATAAAGAGCAGTACTTC. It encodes CSAQRDKEQYF.

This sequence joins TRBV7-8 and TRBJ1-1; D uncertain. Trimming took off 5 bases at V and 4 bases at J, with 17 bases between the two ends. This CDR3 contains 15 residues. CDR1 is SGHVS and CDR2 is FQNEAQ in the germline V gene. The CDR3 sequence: CASSPRWAESTEAFF. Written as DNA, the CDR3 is TGTGCCAGCAGCCCCCGATGGGCGGAGAGCACTGAAGCTTTCTTT.

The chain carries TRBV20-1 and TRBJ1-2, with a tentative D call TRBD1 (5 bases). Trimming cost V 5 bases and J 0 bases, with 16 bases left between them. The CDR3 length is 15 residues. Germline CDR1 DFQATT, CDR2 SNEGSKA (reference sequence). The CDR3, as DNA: TGCAGTGCTGCCCCGGAGGGCAGGGCTAACTATGGCTACACCTTC. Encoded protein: CSAAPEGRANYGYTF.

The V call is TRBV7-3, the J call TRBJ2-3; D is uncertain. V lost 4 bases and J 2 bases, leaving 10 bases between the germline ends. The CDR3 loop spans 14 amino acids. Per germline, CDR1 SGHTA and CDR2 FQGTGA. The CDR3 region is CASSSSIHTDTQYF. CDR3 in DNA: TGTGCCAGCAGCTCGTCAATCCACACAGATACGCAGTATTTT. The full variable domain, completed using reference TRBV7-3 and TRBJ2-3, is GAGVSQTPSNKVTEKGKYVELRCDPISGHTALYWYRQSLGQGPEFLIYFQGTGAADDSGLPNDRFFAVRPEGSVSTLKIQRTERGDSAVYLCASSSSIHTDTQYFGPGTRLTVL.

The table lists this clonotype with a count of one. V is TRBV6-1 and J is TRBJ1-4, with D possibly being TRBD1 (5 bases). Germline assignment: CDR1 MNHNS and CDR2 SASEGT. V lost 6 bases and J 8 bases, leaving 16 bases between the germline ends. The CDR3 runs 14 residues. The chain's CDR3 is CASSLRALGEKLFF. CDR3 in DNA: TGTGCCAGCAGCCTCAGGGCGCTTGGGGAAAAACTGTTTTTT.

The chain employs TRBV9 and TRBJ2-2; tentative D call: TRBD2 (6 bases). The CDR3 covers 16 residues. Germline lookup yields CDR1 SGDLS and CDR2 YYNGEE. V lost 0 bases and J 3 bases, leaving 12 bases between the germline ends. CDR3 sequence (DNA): TGTGCCAGCAGCGTAGAGTTTAGCGGATACACCGGGGAGCTGTTTTTT. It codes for CASSVEFSGYTGELFF.

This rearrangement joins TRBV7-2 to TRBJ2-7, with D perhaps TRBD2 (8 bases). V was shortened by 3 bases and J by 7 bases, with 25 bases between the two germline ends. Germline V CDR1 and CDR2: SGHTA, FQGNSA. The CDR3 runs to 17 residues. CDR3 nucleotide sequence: TGTGCCAGCAGCTTCGGCCCTAGCGGGCAGGGGGGTCGTGAGCAGTACTTC. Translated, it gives CASSFGPSGQGGREQYF. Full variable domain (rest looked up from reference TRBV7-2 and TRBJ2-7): GAGVSQSPSNKVTEKGKDVELRCDPISGHTALYWYRQSLGQGLEFLIYFQGNSAPDKSGLPSDRFSAERTGGSVSTLTIQRTQQEDSAVYLCASSFGPSGQGGREQYFGPGTRLTVT.

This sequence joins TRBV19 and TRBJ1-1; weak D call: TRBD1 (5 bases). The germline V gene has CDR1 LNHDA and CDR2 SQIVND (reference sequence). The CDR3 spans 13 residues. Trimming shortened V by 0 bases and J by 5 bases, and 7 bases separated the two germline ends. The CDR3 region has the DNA TGTGCCAGTAGTATAGACGAGGGGACTGAAGCTTTCTTT. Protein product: CASSIDEGTEAFF.

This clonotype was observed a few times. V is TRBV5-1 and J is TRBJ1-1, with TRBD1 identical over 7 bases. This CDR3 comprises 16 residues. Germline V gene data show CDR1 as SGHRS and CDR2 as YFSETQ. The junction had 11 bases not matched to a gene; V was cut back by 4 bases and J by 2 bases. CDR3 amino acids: CASSRDSISKNTEAFF. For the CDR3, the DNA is TGCGCCAGCAGCCGGGACAGCATCTCAAAAAACACTGAAGCTTTCTTT.